This is a list of T cell receptor beta chains from one sample in a study of beta chain features in type 1 diabetes. Sequencing was performed with immunoSEQ multiplex PCR; in TCRdb, only in-frame clones are kept and a portion is missing. The sample has over 150,000 clones, around 8.4% seen once. Source material: central memory CD4+ T cells from blood. Every receptor here comes from a woman aged 18-35 years with type 1 diabetes. The CDR3 runs from the conserved cysteine through the conserved F or W. Fields, in order: clone size, J gene, D gene, V gene, CDR3 protein, CDR3 DNA. The D gene is left open where the match is weak. Size values are once, few and many counts, or a class for expanded clones, and some rows have none.

abundance: NA; j_gene: TRBJ2-3; d_gene: NA; v_gene: TRBV5-1; CDR3aa: CASTSFTDTQYF; CDR3nt: TGCGCCAGCACCTCCTTCACAGATACGCAGTATTTT
abundance: NA; j_gene: TRBJ1-2; d_gene: NA; v_gene: TRBV5-1; CDR3aa: CASSEAAGYDYGYTF; CDR3nt: TGCGCCAGCAGCGAAGCAGCAGGGTATGACTATGGCTACACCTTC
abundance: NA; j_gene: TRBJ2-5; d_gene: NA; v_gene: TRBV29-1; CDR3aa: CSVGDWKEQETQYF; CDR3nt: TGCAGCGTGGGGGACTGGAAAGAGCAAGAGACCCAGTACTTC
abundance: NA; j_gene: TRBJ2-2; d_gene: TRBD1; v_gene: TRBV2; CDR3aa: CASRQGAGELFF; CDR3nt: TGTGCCAGCAGACAGGGGGCAGGGGAGCTGTTTTTT
abundance: NA; j_gene: TRBJ2-6; d_gene: NA; v_gene: TRBV5-5; CDR3aa: CASSETVTGANVLTF; CDR3nt: TGTGCCAGCAGCGAGACAGTGACTGGGGCCAACGTCCTGACTTTC
abundance: NA; j_gene: TRBJ2-3; d_gene: TRBD1; v_gene: TRBV29-1; CDR3aa: CSVETGGADTQYF; CDR3nt: TGCAGCGTTGAGACAGGGGGAGCAGATACGCAGTATTTT
abundance: NA; j_gene: TRBJ1-5; d_gene: TRBD1; v_gene: TRBV15; CDR3aa: CATSRALGQGARNQPQHF; CDR3nt: TGTGCCACCAGCAGAGCGTTAGGACAGGGGGCGCGTAATCAGCCCCAGCATTTT
abundance: NA; j_gene: TRBJ2-7; d_gene: NA; v_gene: TRBV21-1; CDR3aa: CASSAGLAFSYEQYF; CDR3nt: TGTGCCAGCAGCGCCGGACTAGCGTTCAGCTACGAGCAGTACTTC
abundance: NA; j_gene: TRBJ2-3; d_gene: NA; v_gene: TRBV7-2; CDR3aa: CASSWALPDTQYF; CDR3nt: TGTGCCAGCAGCTGGGCACTTCCAGATACGCAGTATTTT
abundance: few; j_gene: TRBJ1-2; d_gene: TRBD1; v_gene: TRBV4-1; CDR3aa: CASSQTGHGYTF; CDR3nt: TGCGCCAGCAGCCAGACAGGGCATGGCTACACCTTC
abundance: NA; j_gene: TRBJ2-5; d_gene: NA; v_gene: TRBV9; CDR3aa: CASSVGQQETQYF; CDR3nt: TGTGCCAGCAGCGTGGGGCAGCAAGAGACCCAGTACTTC
abundance: NA; j_gene: TRBJ2-1; d_gene: TRBD2; v_gene: TRBV4-1; CDR3aa: CASSLTGRTSPYNEQFF; CDR3nt: TGCGCCAGCAGCCTTACAGGGAGGACTAGCCCTTACAATGAGCAGTTCTTC
abundance: NA; j_gene: TRBJ2-7; d_gene: TRBD2; v_gene: TRBV7-2; CDR3aa: CASSSGLAGGYEQYF; CDR3nt: TGTGCCAGCAGCTCAGGACTAGCGGGAGGCTACGAGCAGTACTTC
abundance: NA; j_gene: TRBJ2-3; d_gene: NA; v_gene: TRBV29-1; CDR3aa: CSVVPQAGDTQYF; CDR3nt: TGCAGCGTTGTTCCCCAGGCGGGAGATACGCAGTATTTT
abundance: NA; j_gene: TRBJ1-5; d_gene: NA; v_gene: TRBV2; CDR3aa: CASSEGPHQPQHF; CDR3nt: TGTGCCAGCAGTGAAGGGCCCCATCAGCCCCAGCATTTT
abundance: few; j_gene: TRBJ2-1; d_gene: TRBD1; v_gene: TRBV6-1; CDR3aa: CASRATGNEQFF; CDR3nt: TGTGCCAGCAGAGCGACAGGGAATGAGCAGTTCTTC
abundance: few; j_gene: TRBJ1-4; d_gene: TRBD1; v_gene: TRBV2; CDR3aa: CASSTGQGNEKLFF; CDR3nt: TGTGCCAGCAGTACAGGACAGGGGAATGAAAAACTGTTTTTT
abundance: few; j_gene: TRBJ2-7; d_gene: TRBD1; v_gene: TRBV5-1; CDR3aa: CASSLETGNPTYEQYF; CDR3nt: TGCGCCAGCAGCTTGGAGACAGGGAATCCTACCTACGAGCAGTACTTC
abundance: NA; j_gene: TRBJ2-1; d_gene: TRBD2; v_gene: TRBV7-3; CDR3aa: CASGEGRGNEQFF; CDR3nt: TGTGCCAGCGGGGAGGGCCGGGGCAATGAGCAGTTCTTC
abundance: NA; j_gene: TRBJ1-5; d_gene: NA; v_gene: TRBV30; CDR3aa: CAWSSGLHSNQPQHF; CDR3nt: TGTGCCTGGAGTAGCGGTCTACATAGCAATCAGCCCCAGCATTTT
abundance: NA; j_gene: TRBJ2-3; d_gene: NA; v_gene: TRBV7-8; CDR3aa: CASSHGQMSTDTQYF; CDR3nt: TGTGCCAGCAGCCACGGACAGATGAGCACAGATACGCAGTATTTT
abundance: NA; j_gene: TRBJ1-1; d_gene: NA; v_gene: TRBV18; CDR3aa: CASSPAGAREAFF; CDR3nt: TGTGCCAGCTCACCAGCGGGGGCGCGCGAAGCTTTCTTT
abundance: NA; j_gene: TRBJ2-2; d_gene: TRBD2; v_gene: TRBV28; CDR3aa: CASSIAGDTGELFF; CDR3nt: TGTGCCAGCAGTATAGCGGGGGACACCGGGGAGCTGTTTTTT
abundance: NA; j_gene: TRBJ2-7; d_gene: TRBD1; v_gene: TRBV5-5; CDR3aa: CASSLDPGGAYEQYF; CDR3nt: TGTGCCAGCAGCTTGGATCCAGGGGGTGCCTACGAGCAGTACTTC
abundance: NA; j_gene: TRBJ1-5; d_gene: TRBD1; v_gene: TRBV25-1; CDR3aa: CASSAGGRADQPQHF; CDR3nt: TGTGCCAGCAGCGCAGGGGGCAGGGCGGATCAGCCCCAGCATTTT
abundance: many; j_gene: TRBJ1-2; d_gene: TRBD1; v_gene: TRBV7-2; CDR3aa: CASSLGDRGVYGYTF; CDR3nt: TGTGCCAGCAGCTTAGGGGACAGGGGAGTTTATGGCTACACCTTC
abundance: few; j_gene: TRBJ2-2; d_gene: NA; v_gene: TRBV29-1; CDR3aa: CSVEKQVNTGELFF; CDR3nt: TGCAGCGTTGAGAAACAGGTGAACACCGGGGAGCTGTTTTTT
abundance: NA; j_gene: TRBJ1-2; d_gene: NA; v_gene: TRBV30; CDR3aa: CAWSGILQNQYGYTF; CDR3nt: TGTGCCTGGAGTGGTATCCTACAGAACCAATATGGCTACACCTTC
abundance: few; j_gene: TRBJ2-3; d_gene: TRBD1; v_gene: TRBV5-1; CDR3aa: CASSPGQGLDTQYF; CDR3nt: TGCGCCAGCAGCCCGGGACAGGGCCTCGATACGCAGTATTTT
abundance: few; j_gene: TRBJ2-3; d_gene: NA; v_gene: TRBV4-3; CDR3aa: CASSQDAPRDTQYF; CDR3nt: TGCGCCAGCAGCCAAGATGCGCCGAGAGATACGCAGTATTTT
abundance: few; j_gene: TRBJ2-2; d_gene: NA; v_gene: TRBV5-1; CDR3aa: CASSPALGTNGELFF; CDR3nt: TGCGCCAGCAGCCCGGCGTTAGGGACAAACGGGGAGCTGTTTTTT
abundance: few; j_gene: TRBJ1-2; d_gene: NA; v_gene: TRBV30; CDR3aa: CAWTLFSVAGYTF; CDR3nt: TGTGCCTGGACCCTATTCAGCGTCGCTGGCTACACCTTC
abundance: few; j_gene: TRBJ2-2; d_gene: TRBD1; v_gene: TRBV7-9; CDR3aa: CASSLGRTGNTGELFF; CDR3nt: TGTGCCAGCAGCCTAGGAAGGACAGGGAACACCGGGGAGCTGTTTTTT
abundance: few; j_gene: TRBJ2-2; d_gene: NA; v_gene: TRBV10-3; CDR3aa: CAISESSAANTGELFF; CDR3nt: TGTGCCATCAGCGAATCTAGCGCTGCGAACACCGGGGAGCTGTTTTTT
abundance: few; j_gene: TRBJ2-7; d_gene: TRBD1; v_gene: TRBV11-2; CDR3aa: CASSFPGTGREQYF; CDR3nt: TGTGCCAGCAGCTTCCCCGGGACAGGGAGGGAGCAGTACTTC
abundance: NA; j_gene: TRBJ2-7; d_gene: NA; v_gene: TRBV15; CDR3aa: CATSPQGDEQYF; CDR3nt: TGTGCCACCAGCCCACAAGGGGACGAGCAGTACTTC
abundance: few; j_gene: TRBJ2-7; d_gene: NA; v_gene: TRBV7-9; CDR3aa: CASSLDRKIPYEQYF; CDR3nt: TGTGCCAGCAGCTTAGACAGGAAAATCCCCTACGAGCAGTACTTC
abundance: NA; j_gene: TRBJ1-5; d_gene: TRBD1; v_gene: TRBV29-1; CDR3aa: CSVATGPHQPQHF; CDR3nt: TGCAGCGTTGCGACAGGGCCCCATCAGCCCCAGCATTTT
abundance: NA; j_gene: TRBJ2-1; d_gene: TRBD1; v_gene: TRBV11-2; CDR3aa: CASSLMWGQGNNEQFF; CDR3nt: TGTGCCAGCAGCTTAATGTGGGGACAGGGCAACAATGAGCAGTTCTTC
abundance: NA; j_gene: TRBJ2-7; d_gene: TRBD2; v_gene: TRBV29-1; CDR3aa: CSVGTSYEQYF; CDR3nt: TGCAGCGTTGGGACTAGCTACGAGCAGTACTTC
abundance: few; j_gene: TRBJ2-5; d_gene: NA; v_gene: TRBV4-3; CDR3aa: CASSQEVQGLRAQYF; CDR3nt: TGCGCCAGCAGCCAAGAGGTGCAGGGCCTCAGGGCCCAGTACTTC
abundance: NA; j_gene: TRBJ2-7; d_gene: TRBD2; v_gene: TRBV11-2; CDR3aa: CASSFSSGVYEQYF; CDR3nt: TGTGCCAGCAGCTTCTCTAGCGGAGTCTACGAGCAGTACTTC
abundance: NA; j_gene: TRBJ2-1; d_gene: NA; v_gene: TRBV15; CDR3aa: CATSRDQVNRDLSYNEQFF; CDR3nt: TGTGCCACCAGCAGAGACCAAGTAAACAGGGACCTTTCCTACAATGAGCAGTTCTTC
abundance: NA; j_gene: TRBJ2-1; d_gene: NA; v_gene: TRBV4-2; CDR3aa: CASSQDGLAQGNEQFF; CDR3nt: TGTGCCAGCAGCCAAGATGGGTTAGCGCAAGGAAATGAGCAGTTCTTC
abundance: few; j_gene: TRBJ1-2; d_gene: TRBD1; v_gene: TRBV7-2; CDR3aa: CASSVETGRYGYTF; CDR3nt: TGTGCCAGCAGCGTGGAGACAGGGCGGTATGGCTACACCTTC
abundance: few; j_gene: TRBJ1-5; d_gene: TRBD1; v_gene: TRBV7-9; CDR3aa: CASSRTGGGNQPQHF; CDR3nt: TGTGCCAGCAGCCGGACAGGAGGAGGCAATCAGCCCCAGCATTTT
abundance: many; j_gene: TRBJ2-5; d_gene: NA; v_gene: TRBV29-1; CDR3aa: CSVEIRVRETQYF; CDR3nt: TGCAGCGTTGAGATCAGGGTCCGAGAGACCCAGTACTTC
abundance: few; j_gene: TRBJ2-1; d_gene: TRBD2; v_gene: TRBV6-5; CDR3aa: CASRGGSGRYSEQFF; CDR3nt: TGTGCCAGCAGGGGGGGCAGCGGGAGGTATAGTGAGCAGTTCTTC
abundance: NA; j_gene: TRBJ2-7; d_gene: TRBD1; v_gene: TRBV11-2; CDR3aa: CASSLDLETGQEQYF; CDR3nt: TGTGCCAGCAGCTTAGATTTGGAGACAGGGCAGGAGCAGTACTTC
abundance: NA; j_gene: TRBJ2-5; d_gene: NA; v_gene: TRBV27; CDR3aa: CASSETALRTQYF; CDR3nt: TGTGCCAGCAGTGAGACAGCCCTCCGGACCCAGTACTTC
abundance: few; j_gene: TRBJ2-1; d_gene: NA; v_gene: TRBV5-4; CDR3aa: CASSAEGGRSYNEQFF; CDR3nt: TGTGCCAGCAGCGCGGAAGGGGGACGCTCCTACAATGAGCAGTTCTTC
abundance: NA; j_gene: TRBJ2-5; d_gene: TRBD2; v_gene: TRBV18; CDR3aa: CASSPTSGQETQYF; CDR3nt: TGTGCCAGCTCGCCGACTAGCGGGCAAGAGACCCAGTACTTC
abundance: NA; j_gene: TRBJ1-2; d_gene: NA; v_gene: TRBV2; CDR3aa: CASTFTGSGYTF; CDR3nt: TGTGCCAGCACGTTTACAGGGAGCGGCTACACCTTC